These 21 T cell receptor beta chains were sequenced from one sample in a study of T cells in Graves' hyperthyroidism and ophthalmopathy. Researchers took RNA transcripts and amplified the TCR beta CDR3 regions from them. Carried out on the TCR CDR3, a first-round RT-PCR used the HTBI primer set. TCRdb used MiXCR to reprocess the multiplex PCR reads, holding one entry per CDR3 protein. The data show 350,000 to 400,000 distinct CDR3 sequences, with 15% to 20% seen just once and about 3.5% held by the top ten. Sequenced sample: blood. These receptors were taken from a woman under 30 with Graves' hyperthyroidism.

This clonotype was seen more than once but under ten times. This chain links TRBV19 with TRBJ2-2; possible D gene TRBD1, 6 bases. The V gene's germline CDR1 is LNHDA and CDR2 SQIVND (reference sequence). The CDR3 length is 14 residues. V gave up 7 bases and J gave up 3 bases, with 12 bases separating them. CDR3 DNA sequence: TGTGCCAGTACAGGGGCGCTGTACACCGGGGAGCTGTTTTTT. Protein: CASTGALYTGELFF.

This clonotype was seen many times. The chain combines TRBV10-1 with TRBJ2-7; D remains unclear. V was pared by 8 bases and J by 0 bases, with 5 bases between. The CDR3 loop spans 11 amino acids. Germline CDR1 and CDR2: WNHNN and SYGVQD (reference sequence). CDR3 bases: TGCGCCAGCTCGAACTCCTACGAGCAGTACTTC. Translation: CASSNSYEQYF.

This clonotype came up a few times. Sequence at one end of the junction differs from germline and may be a read error. The chain combines TRBV7-9 with TRBJ2-2, with D tentatively TRBD2 (5 bases). Per the germline V gene, CDR1 is SEHNR and CDR2 is FQNEAQ (reference sequence). This CDR3 region has 13 residues. CDR3 loop: CASMSLNTGELVF. The CDR3 region has the DNA TGTGCCAGCATGTCTTTGAACACCGGGGAGCTGGTTTTT.

This clonotype was seen at least ten times. CDR3 sequence (DNA): TGTGCCAGCAGCCAAACCTACTATGGCTACACCTTC. Its protein is CASSQTYYGYTF. The rearrangement uses TRBV7-9 and TRBJ1-2; D gene unclear. This CDR3 is 12 amino acids long. CDR1 is SEHNR and CDR2 is FQNEAQ in the germline V gene (reference sequence). V was cut by 5 bases and J by 3 bases, with 7 bases left in between.

This clonotype was seen ten or more times. The V call is TRBV7-8, the J call TRBJ1-5, with D maybe TRBD1 (5 bases). The germline V gene encodes CDR1 SGHVS and CDR2 FQNEAQ. CDR3 length equals 15 residues. The ends were cut back, 2 bases at V and 4 bases at J, with 12 bases in the middle. In DNA, the CDR3 is TGTGCCAGCAGCTTAAGTGGGGCCTTGAATCAGCCCCAGCATTTT. Its protein product is CASSLSGALNQPQHF.

This clonotype has only a few counts. Germline is not matched at one junction end, which may reflect a read error. V and J are TRBV20-1 and TRBJ1-1; unclear D gene. CDR1 is DFQATT and CDR2 is SNEGSKA in the germline V gene (reference sequence). The CDR3 totals 15 residues. The CDR3: CSANILRTGNTEAFF. The CDR3 region has the DNA TGCAGTGCTAATATCCTCAGGACGGGGAACACTGAGGCTTTCTTT.

CDR3 sequence (DNA): TGTGCCAGCAGCCCGGGGAGTAGGGGCTACGAGCAGTACTTC. Translating it yields CASSPGSRGYEQYF. V usage is TRBV6-1 and J usage is TRBJ2-7, with D perhaps TRBD1 or TRBD2 (5 bases each). The CDR3 loop spans 14 amino acids. V lost 6 bases, J lost 3 bases, and 15 bases lay in between. Germline V gene lookup returns CDR1 MNHNS and CDR2 SASEGT.

This clonotype was detected a few times. A read error may explain this, as a much larger clone is one base away. The CDR3 region has the DNA TGTGCCAGCTCACCCATCGTTATGGCAGCCAACTACGAGCAGTACGTC. Translated, it gives CASSPIVMAANYEQYV. The chain recombines TRBV18 with TRBJ2-7, with D unclear. Per the germline V gene, CDR1 is KGHSH and CDR2 is LQKENI. V was pared by 3 bases and J by 3 bases, with 18 bases between. There are 16 residues in the CDR3.

The table lists this clonotype with many counts. The V and J genes are TRBV20-1 and TRBJ2-7; D gene ambiguous. The CDR3 has 13 amino acids. The ends were cut back, 6 bases at V and 6 bases at J, with 18 bases in the middle. Germline assignment: CDR1 DFQATT and CDR2 SNEGSKA (reference sequence). CDR3 sequence: CSAGTRPPSEQYF. As DNA, the CDR3 is TGCAGTGCCGGAACGCGGCCTCCGAGCGAGCAGTACTTC.

This clonotype was counted at least ten times. The chain links TRBV30 to TRBJ1-3; D is undetermined. This CDR3 has 13 amino acids. With 2 bases removed from V and 2 bases from J, the gap between germline ends came to 7 bases. Germline CDR1 and CDR2: GTSNPN and SVGIG (reference sequence). Here the CDR3 DNA reads TGTGCCTGGAGTAGGCGGACTGGAAACACCATATATTTT. Protein: CAWSRRTGNTIYF.

The CDR3 DNA reads TGTGCCAGCACCAAGCAGGGAATGAATGGCTACACCTTC. It codes for CASTKQGMNGYTF. The rearrangement joins TRBV6-1 to TRBJ1-2, with D perhaps matching TRBD1 (5 bases). V shed 7 bases and J shed 6 bases, with 15 bases lying between them. CDR1 MNHNS and CDR2 SASEGT come from the germline V gene. The CDR3 contains 13 residues.

This clonotype was detected many times. The V call is TRBV20-1, the J call TRBJ1-2; TRBD1 is a possible D gene (6 bases). CDR1 and CDR2 from the germline V gene are DFQATT and SNEGSKA (reference sequence). V was trimmed by 5 bases and J by 5 bases, leaving 12 bases between them. The CDR3 sequence is 12 residues long. CDR3 protein: CSAGVRGYGYTF. CDR3 sequence (DNA): TGCAGTGCTGGGGTCAGGGGATATGGCTACACCTTC.

This clonotype was found many times. The chain recombines TRBV2 with TRBJ2-5, with TRBD2 identical over 10 bases. The CDR3 is 13 residues long. Losses at the gene ends were 7 bases for V and 2 bases for J; bases not matched to a gene: 1. Germline V CDR1 and CDR2: SNHLY, FYNNEI. The CDR3 DNA sequence: TGTGCCAGCAAGGGACTAGCGCAAGAGACCCAGTACTTC. The encoded protein is CASKGLAQETQYF.

This clonotype came up many times. The chain is built from TRBV2 and TRBJ1-2; TRBD1 might be the D (6 bases). Trimming shortened V by 6 bases and J by 5 bases, and 10 bases separated the two germline ends. The germline gives CDR1 SNHLY, CDR2 FYNNEI. This CDR3 region has 12 residues. CDR3 in amino acids: CASSSTGYGYTF. In nucleotides, the CDR3 is TGTGCCAGCAGCTCGACAGGATATGGCTACACCTTC.

This clonotype showed up just a few times. V is TRBV9 and J is TRBJ2-2; 8 bases fit TRBD2. From germline, CDR1 is SGDLS and CDR2 YYNGEE. The CDR3 has 15 residues. V dropped 6 bases and J dropped 0; count of bases not matched to a gene: 4. CDR3: CASTRGATNTGELFF. The CDR3 bases are TGTGCCAGCACGCGGGGGGCCACGAACACCGGGGAGCTGTTTTTT.

This clonotype was seen at least ten times. The chain links TRBV5-1 to TRBJ2-5; D gene unclear. Germline CDR1 and CDR2: SGHRS and YFSETQ. Trimming stripped 0 bases from V and 4 bases from J, with 16 bases between. The CDR3 has 16 amino acids. CDR3 loop: CASSLGPNSDGETQYF. In DNA form, the CDR3 reads TGCGCCAGCAGCTTGGGACCCAATTCGGACGGAGAGACCCAGTACTTC.

This clonotype was counted at least ten times. This chain joins TRBV6-2 or TRBV6-3 and TRBJ2-2; TRBD2 matches at 10 bases. V shed 2 bases and J 5 bases; nucleotides not matched to a gene: 8. Germline V gene sequence: CDR1 MNHEY, CDR2 SVGEGT. The CDR3 loop spans 17 amino acids. DNA for the CDR3: TGTGCCAGCAGTTACCGTCCAGCGGGGGGGCGTACCGGGGAGCTGTTTTTT. It is translated as CASSYRPAGGRTGELFF.

The V gene is TRBV6-1, the J gene TRBJ1-1; TRBD1 matches 9 bases. V gave up 2 bases and J gave up 0 bases; unmatched junction bases: 7. Germline V gene sequence: CDR1 MNHNS, CDR2 SASEGT. This CDR3 is 17 amino acids long. The CDR3 reads CASSELRGQGLNTEAFF. The CDR3 bases are TGTGCCAGCAGTGAATTGAGGGGACAGGGACTGAACACTGAAGCTTTCTTT.

This clonotype has a count of ten or more. The chain recombines TRBV11-2 with TRBJ2-7; 11 nucleotides match TRBD2. Looked up from germline, CDR1 is SGHAT and CDR2 is FQNNGV. This CDR3 is built from 16 residues. V shed 1 base and J 2 bases; nucleotides not matched to a gene: 4. DNA for the CDR3: TGTGCCAGCAGCTTAGGACTAGCGGGGAGACCCTACGAGCAGTACTTC. This gives the protein CASSLGLAGRPYEQYF.

The chain is built from TRBV10-3 and TRBJ2-2; no reliable D call. Germline assignment: CDR1 ENHRY and CDR2 SYGVKD. The CDR3 spans 13 residues. V lost 6 bases and J lost 4, with 9 bases in between. The CDR3: CAIRTEITGELFF. The CDR3 DNA follows: TGTGCCATCAGAACCGAGATCACCGGGGAGCTGTTTTTT.

This clonotype was observed at least ten times. The genes are TRBV7-6 and TRBJ2-7; 7 nucleotides align to TRBD1. Per germline, CDR1 SGHVS and CDR2 FNYEAQ. CDR3 length equals 14 residues. V was pared by 1 base and J by 3 bases, with 3 bases of the junction left unmatched. The CDR3 region is CASSLDQGDYEQYF. CDR3 sequence (DNA): TGTGCCAGCAGCTTAGACCAGGGGGACTACGAGCAGTACTTC. Drawing the rest from reference TRBV7-6 and TRBJ2-7, the complete variable domain is GAGVSQSPRYKVTKRGQDVALRCDPISGHVSLYWYRQALGQGPEFLTYFNYEAQQDKSGLPNDRFSAERPEGSISTLTIQRTEQRDSAMYRCASSLDQGDYEQYFGPGTRLTVT.